The 27 T cell receptor beta chains below were found in one sample sequenced in a study of PD-1 blockade in classical Hodgkin lymphoma. TCRdb keeps only in-frame clones here, not all; method: immunoSEQ multiplex PCR. The profile covers roughly 11,000 clones, with more than 75% appearing a single time and about 35% taken by the ten largest. The time point here: cycle 4 day 1 (C4D1), after 5 to 7 weeks of nivolumab. Patients all relapsed after autologous stem cell transplantation, and there was variation in brentuximab vedotin exposure. CD8+ T cell isolation from thawed PBMCs was performed by magnetic negative selection. The sequences come from CD8+ T cells from blood, collected before the fourth cycle of nivolumab. The receptors stem from a human donor with classical Hodgkin lymphoma. The donor label of this sample is uncertain.

The J gene is TRBJ1-1, the V gene TRBV27; no definite D call. Germline V gene lookup returns CDR1 MNHEY and CDR2 SMNVEV (reference sequence). CDR3 length: 15 amino acids. The V gene lost 2 bases and the J gene lost 1 base, with 11 bases spanning the gap. The CDR3 DNA reads TGTGCCAGCAGTTTAGGAAGTACGGGGAACACTGAAGCTTTCTTT. Protein product: CASSLGSTGNTEAFF.

The J gene is TRBJ1-4, the V gene TRBV6-5; no definite D call. The CDR3 length is 14 residues. The germline gives CDR1 MNHEY, CDR2 SVGAGI. V was trimmed by 4 bases and J by 2 bases, leaving 8 bases between them. This CDR3 is CASSSGQTNEKLFF. The CDR3 bases are TGTGCCAGCAGTTCTGGGCAGACTAATGAAAAACTGTTTTTT.

Regarding this clone: A junction end diverges from the germline sequence, so it may reflect a read error. This chain joins TRBV28 and TRBJ1-3; tentative D call: TRBD1 (5 bases). The CDR3 consists of 14 residues. Germline values: CDR1 MDHEN, CDR2 SYDVKM. CDR3 bases: TGTGCCAGCAGTTTAACGCCTTCCTCGCCGGGACTTTCGTTT. This sequence encodes CASSLTPSSPGLSF.

The chain recombines TRBV2 with TRBJ1-2; no clear D gene. V was cut by 3 bases and J by 4 bases, with 3 bases left in between. The CDR3 totals 11 residues. Germline lookup yields CDR1 SNHLY and CDR2 FYNNEI. The CDR3 nucleotides read TGTGCCAGCAGTGATGTCTATGGCTACACCTTC. This codes for CASSDVYGYTF.

This chain connects TRBV5-6 to TRBJ2-2; maybe TRBD2 (5 bases). The CDR3 consists of 17 residues. Germline-derived CDR1 and CDR2 are SGHDT and YYEEEE. V was trimmed by 4 bases and J by 4 bases, leaving 20 bases between them. In DNA, the CDR3 is TGTGCCAGCAGCGTAGTCGAGCGGCCCCCCCTCACCGGGGAGCTGTTTTTT. Residues: CASSVVERPPLTGELFF.

This chain uses TRBV28 with TRBJ2-7; possible D gene TRBD2, 5 bases. With 5 bases removed from V and 5 bases from J, the gap between germline ends came to 16 bases. The germline V gene has CDR1 MDHEN and CDR2 SYDVKM. The CDR3 is made up of 14 amino acids. The DNA of the CDR3 is TGTGCCAGCAGTGCGGCCCCCAGCGGCGACGAGCAGTACTTC. Its protein product is CASSAAPSGDEQYF.

The gene calls are TRBV28 and TRBJ1-2, with TRBD1 identical over 9 bases. The CDR3 covers 13 residues. V gave up 8 bases and J gave up 6 bases; unmatched junction bases: 7. The germline V gene encodes CDR1 MDHEN and CDR2 SYDVKM. CDR3 in amino acids: CASQPGQGNGYTF. The DNA for the CDR3 is TGTGCCAGCCAACCCGGACAGGGGAATGGCTACACCTTC.

This rearrangement joins TRBV5-5 to TRBJ1-1, with D unclear. The CDR3 spans 14 residues. The V end was cut by 8 bases, the J end by 3 bases, with 17 bases between. The germline V gene encodes CDR1 SGHKS and CDR2 YYEKEE (reference sequence). The CDR3 spells CASMKLPGDTEAFF. CDR3 DNA: TGTGCCAGTATGAAGCTCCCTGGGGACACTGAAGCTTTCTTT.

This chain joins TRBV11-2 and TRBJ1-2, with D possibly TRBD1 on 6 matching bases. CDR3 length: 16 residues. The germline gives CDR1 SGHAT, CDR2 FQNNGV. V gave up 1 base and J gave up 2 bases, with 14 bases separating them. The CDR3 here is CASSLGPNRANYGYTF. Here the CDR3 DNA reads TGTGCCAGCAGCTTAGGACCAAACAGGGCCAACTATGGCTACACCTTC.

This clone turned up a few times. This sequence joins TRBV11-2 and TRBJ2-7; D might be TRBD1 or TRBD2, each matching 6 bases. Germline V gene sequence: CDR1 SGHAT, CDR2 FQNNGV. V lost 2 bases and J 3 bases, leaving 17 bases between the germline ends. This CDR3 comprises 16 residues. CDR3 DNA sequence: TGTGCCAGCAGCTTATTAACAGGGTTCGGGGGCTACGAGCAGTACTTC. Its protein is CASSLLTGFGGYEQYF.

The chain is built from TRBV2 and TRBJ2-1, with TRBD1 matching over 9 bases. The ends lost 5 bases at V and 4 bases at J; junction bases unmatched: 9. Germline V gene data show CDR1 as SNHLY and CDR2 as FYNNEI. The CDR3 has 16 amino acids. The CDR3 nucleotides read TGTGCCAGCAGTACCCCCCGGGACAGGGCATACAATGAGCAGTTCTTC. This translates into CASSTPRDRAYNEQFF.

This clone was detected a few times. The chain couples TRBV7-9 to TRBJ1-2, with D perhaps TRBD1 (5 bases). This CDR3 has 11 amino acids. Germline assignment: CDR1 SEHNR and CDR2 FQNEAQ (reference sequence). V lost 3 bases to trimming and J lost 7 bases, with 6 bases between them. CDR3 DNA: TGTGCCAGCAGCTTCGGGACTGGCTACACCTTC. As protein: CASSFGTGYTF.

The J gene is TRBJ1-4, the V gene TRBV6-4; D not certain. The germline V gene has CDR1 MRHNA and CDR2 SNTAGT. The ends were cut back, 6 bases at V and 5 bases at J, with 19 bases in the middle. This CDR3 has 16 amino acids. The CDR3: CASRLLSGSENEKLFF. Here the CDR3 DNA reads TGTGCCAGCAGGCTCCTGTCGGGTTCAGAAAATGAAAAACTGTTTTTT.

The chain recombines TRBV7-9 with TRBJ2-1, with 10 bases aligning to TRBD2. The CDR3 sequence is 17 residues long. Germline CDR1 is SEHNR and CDR2 is FQNEAQ (reference sequence). Trimming at V came to 5 bases and at J to 5 bases, leaving 12 bases not matched to a gene. The CDR3 loop reads CASSPRRLAGGHNEQFF. The DNA for the CDR3 is TGTGCCAGCAGCCCCCGAAGACTAGCGGGCGGGCACAATGAGCAGTTCTTC.

This chain joins TRBV14 and TRBJ1-2, with D unclear. Trimming took off 3 bases at V and 1 base at J, with 6 bases between the two ends. Germline values: CDR1 SGHDN, CDR2 FVKESK. This CDR3 region has 13 residues. The CDR3 sequence: CASSHRSNYGYTF. The CDR3 DNA reads as TGTGCCAGCAGCCACCGGAGTAACTATGGCTACACCTTC.

The CDR3 spells CASSPPSYNEQFF. As DNA, the CDR3 is TGTGCCAGCTCCCCCCCCTCCTACAATGAGCAGTTCTTC. This chain links TRBV27 with TRBJ2-1, with D unresolved. Trimming removed 8 bases from V and 0 bases from J, with 8 bases in between. This CDR3 is built from 13 residues. Germline CDR1 reads MNHEY; CDR2 reads SMNVEV (reference sequence).

The chain has TRBV5-5 and TRBJ2-7; the D is unclear. The germline V gene has CDR1 SGHKS and CDR2 YYEKEE (reference sequence). This CDR3 region has 13 residues. V gave up 4 bases and J gave up 2 bases, with 10 bases separating them. CDR3 sequence: CASSLTEPYEQYF. DNA for the CDR3: TGTGCCAGCAGCCTGACGGAGCCCTACGAGCAGTACTTC.

V and J are TRBV4-3 and TRBJ1-1, with D tentatively TRBD1 (6 bases). Germline V gives CDR1 LGHNA, CDR2 YSLEER. Trimming removed 1 base from V and 1 base from J, with 22 bases in between. CDR3 length equals 19 residues. The CDR3 loop is CASSQAGWGPRLWNTEAFF. In DNA form, the CDR3 reads TGCGCCAGCAGCCAAGCGGGATGGGGGCCCAGGCTCTGGAACACTGAAGCTTTCTTT.

The chain carries TRBV6-5 and TRBJ2-2; D tentatively reads TRBD1 or TRBD2 (6 bases each). CDR3 length equals 15 residues. Germline V gives CDR1 MNHEY, CDR2 SVGAGI. V lost 0 bases and J lost 7, with 12 bases in between. The CDR3 bases are TGTGCCAGCAGTTACTCGAGGGGGGCTGGCGGGGAGCTGTTTTTT. It specifies CASSYSRGAGGELFF.

J is TRBJ2-1 and V is TRBV28; TRBD2 matches 10 bases. The CDR3 is 16 amino acids. Germline values: CDR1 MDHEN, CDR2 SYDVKM. V trimming: 7 bases; J trimming: 10 bases; junction bases outside the gene matches: 16. CDR3 sequence: CASTPQVALAGEEQFF. The CDR3 DNA reads TGTGCCAGCACCCCGCAGGTGGCCCTAGCGGGAGAGGAGCAGTTCTTC.

This chain uses TRBV7-8 with TRBJ2-3, with 12 bases that match TRBD2. Germline CDR1 is SGHVS and CDR2 is FQNEAQ. V lost 5 bases to trimming and J lost 5 bases; unmatched junction nucleotides: 8. The CDR3 length is 16 residues. The DNA of the CDR3 is TGTGCCAGCAGCGACCGACTAGCGGGAGAGATAGATACGCAGTATTTT. Amino acid sequence: CASSDRLAGEIDTQYF.

The chain has TRBV15 and TRBJ1-1, with TRBD1 matching over 7 bases. Germline-derived CDR1 and CDR2 are LNHNV and YYDKDF (reference sequence). This CDR3 contains 13 residues. J gave up 4 bases and V 5 bases, and 4 bases lay outside the gene matches. The CDR3 bases are TGTGCCACCAGCTTTCGACAGGGCACTGAAGCTTTCTTT. As protein: CATSFRQGTEAFF.

The rearrangement links TRBV11-2 to TRBJ1-1; no firm D call. There are 15 residues in the CDR3. V lost 2 bases to trimming and J lost 5 bases, with 15 bases between them. Germline V gene data show CDR1 as SGHAT and CDR2 as FQNNGV. The CDR3 here is CASSLNILAATEAFF. CDR3 coding DNA: TGTGCCAGCAGCTTAAATATTTTGGCGGCGACTGAAGCTTTCTTT.

A single count supports this clone. The rearrangement uses TRBV27 and TRBJ1-5, with D unclear. Germline-derived CDR1 and CDR2 are MNHEY and SMNVEV (reference sequence). V gave up 3 bases and J gave up 6 bases, with 15 bases separating them. The CDR3 covers 15 residues. CDR3 coding DNA: TGTGCCAGCAGTTTCGCACCTACCCGCGGTCAGCCCCAGCATTTT. As protein: CASSFAPTRGQPQHF.

The chain has TRBV7-9 and TRBJ1-5; D gene uncertain. Trimming shortened V by 5 bases and J by 0 bases, and 14 bases separated the two germline ends. This CDR3 contains 16 residues. Germline CDR1 and CDR2: SEHNR and FQNEAQ (reference sequence). CDR3 sequence: CASSPGIQYSNQPQHF. DNA of the CDR3: TGTGCCAGCAGCCCTGGAATACAGTATAGCAATCAGCCCCAGCATTTT.

This sequence joins TRBV19 and TRBJ2-1, with D uncertain. CDR3 length: 15 amino acids. V was shortened by 1 base and J by 4 bases, with 11 bases between the two germline ends. The germline V gene encodes CDR1 LNHDA and CDR2 SQIVND (reference sequence). CDR3 coding DNA: TGTGCCAGTAGTATAGTTGGGGAAGGATACAATGAGCAGTTCTTC. Encoded protein: CASSIVGEGYNEQFF.

This clone was picked up one time. The chain links TRBV25-1 to TRBJ2-1; D may be TRBD2 (7 bases). This CDR3 region has 16 residues. Germline-derived CDR1 and CDR2 are MGHDK and SYGVNS. The germline V and J ends were trimmed by 6 bases and 4 bases, with 19 bases remaining between them. The DNA for the CDR3 is TGTGCCAGCAGCGCTGGACAGCTCGGGGGGTACAATGAGCAGTTCTTC. Translation: CASSAGQLGGYNEQFF.